The 29 T cell receptor beta chains reported below all come from one sample, sequenced in a study of blood T cell repertoires in COVID-19. Using immunoSEQ multiplex PCR, the repertoire was profiled, and TCRdb retains in-frame clones only, with some absent. The sample consists of about 41,000 clones, approximately 83% of them appearing once. The sequenced sample was peripheral blood. Receptor source: a woman aged 80 or over with acute or convalescent COVID-19.

V usage is TRBV6-5 and J usage is TRBJ1-6; D is undetermined. CDR1 MNHEY and CDR2 SVGAGI come from the germline V gene. V lost 7 bases to trimming and J lost 9 bases, with 19 bases between them. CDR3 length: 15 amino acids. In nucleotides, the CDR3 is TGTGCCAGCACCCCGCGGCATCTAAGCGGTTCACCCCTCCACTTT. Encoded protein: CASTPRHLSGSPLHF.

The V and J genes are TRBV24-1 and TRBJ2-1, with D unresolved. The CDR3 loop spans 13 amino acids. V was shortened by 5 bases and J by 4 bases, with 8 bases between the two germline ends. Germline V lookup: CDR1 KGHDR, CDR2 SFDVKD. The CDR3 DNA sequence: TGTGCCACCAGTGGAGCTGCTTACAATGAGCAGTTCTTC. This encodes CATSGAAYNEQFF.

The chain is built from TRBV28 and TRBJ1-4; TRBD1 aligns across 12 bases. This CDR3 contains 15 residues. J lost 8 bases, V lost 4 bases, and 5 bases had no gene match. CDR1 is MDHEN, CDR2 SYDVKM, per germline. Here the CDR3 reads CASSSGGTGGEKLFF. CDR3 nucleotide sequence: TGTGCCAGCAGTTCAGGAGGGACAGGGGGCGAAAAACTGTTTTTT.

The chain recombines TRBV5-4 with TRBJ2-3; the match to TRBD2 covers 9 bases. Germline CDR1 SGHNT, CDR2 YYREEE (reference sequence). The CDR3 is made up of 17 amino acids. V shed 0 bases and J 5 bases; nucleotides not matched to a gene: 10. The CDR3 protein is CASSLGSGTSRGDTQYF. The CDR3 coding sequence is TGTGCCAGCAGCTTGGGTTCTGGGACTAGCAGGGGAGATACGCAGTATTTT.

The J gene is TRBJ2-2, the V gene TRBV5-1; TRBD1 matches 9 bases. CDR3 length equals 15 residues. In germline, CDR1 is SGHRS, CDR2 YFSETQ. V shed 4 bases, J shed 7 bases, and the junction held 8 bases outside the gene matches. The CDR3 loop reads CASSPEQGANGELFF. The CDR3, as DNA: TGCGCCAGCAGCCCCGAACAGGGGGCGAACGGGGAGCTGTTTTTT.

The V and J genes are TRBV7-9 and TRBJ1-1; TRBD1 is a possible D gene (6 bases). The CDR3 is 15 residues long. Trimming took off 7 bases at V and 1 base at J, with 16 bases between the two ends. CDR1 and CDR2 from the germline V gene are SEHNR and FQNEAQ (reference sequence). The CDR3 loop is CASIRMGAWNTEAFF. The CDR3 bases are TGTGCCAGCATCCGAATGGGGGCCTGGAACACTGAAGCTTTCTTT.

This clone appeared a single time. This chain uses TRBV6-2 or TRBV6-3 with TRBJ2-2, with TRBD1 identical over 7 bases. CDR1 is MNHEY, CDR2 SVGEGT, per germline. The CDR3 runs 16 residues. Trimming removed 5 bases from V and 1 base from J; junction bases left unmatched: 7. CDR3 DNA: TGTGCCAGCAGTCCCCTGGACAGGCGGAACACCGGGGAGCTGTTTTTT. It encodes CASSPLDRRNTGELFF.

This clone occurred many times. CDR3 sequence (DNA): TGTGCCAGCAGTTTTCAGACCGGGACAGGGTACAATGAGCAGTTCTTC. It yields the protein CASSFQTGTGYNEQFF. The chain combines TRBV27 with TRBJ2-1; 9 bases align to TRBD1. The V segment lost 3 bases and the J segment 4 bases; nucleotides outside the gene matches: 7. Germline V lookup: CDR1 MNHEY, CDR2 SMNVEV (reference sequence). The CDR3 runs to 16 residues.

The chain is built from TRBV7-8 and TRBJ2-5, with D perhaps TRBD2 (5 bases). The CDR3 spans 18 residues. Trimming left V 3 bases short and J 1 base short, with 21 bases between. Germline V lookup: CDR1 SGHVS, CDR2 FQNEAQ. CDR3 amino acids: CASSLYGPRGTGQETQYF. CDR3 bases: TGTGCCAGCAGCTTGTACGGCCCACGGGGTACGGGCCAAGAGACCCAGTACTTC.

The rearrangement links TRBV6-1 to TRBJ1-1, with D perhaps matching TRBD1 (6 bases). Deletions cut 1 base from V and 5 bases from J, with 11 bases between. The CDR3 runs to 14 residues. CDR1 is MNHNS and CDR2 is SASEGT in the germline V gene. The CDR3 sequence: CASSEEGGWTEAFF. In DNA form, the CDR3 reads TGTGCCAGCAGTGAAGAGGGGGGGTGGACTGAAGCTTTCTTT.

The genes are TRBV7-9 and TRBJ2-1; 13 bases line up with TRBD2. Germline loops: CDR1 SEHNR, CDR2 FQNEAQ (reference sequence). The ends lost 4 bases at V and 7 bases at J; junction bases unmatched: 7. The CDR3 sequence is 16 residues long. CDR3 region: CASSSPGLAGVNEQFF. The CDR3 region has the DNA TGTGCCAGCAGCTCTCCCGGACTAGCGGGGGTTAATGAGCAGTTCTTC.

The chain recombines TRBV5-6 with TRBJ2-1; 10 nucleotides line up with TRBD1. The length of the CDR3 is 15 residues. V shed 3 bases and J 3 bases; nucleotides not matched to a gene: 3. Germline lookup yields CDR1 SGHDT and CDR2 YYEEEE. CDR3 sequence reads: CASSSTGGLYNEQFF. In DNA, the CDR3 is TGTGCCAGCAGCTCGACAGGGGGCCTCTACAATGAGCAGTTCTTC.

This rearrangement joins TRBV11-2 to TRBJ2-5; the D is unclear. The germline CDR1 and CDR2 sequences are SGHAT and FQNNGV. Between the trimmed V and J ends, which lost 3 bases and 1 base, there was a span of 6 bases. CDR3 length equals 13 residues. The CDR3 protein is CASSFGPQETQYF. DNA for the CDR3: TGTGCCAGCAGCTTTGGCCCCCAAGAGACCCAGTACTTC.

The count of this clone is one. The DNA for the CDR3 is TGTGCCACCAGCAGAGATCAGGATCAGCCCCAGCATTTT. Amino acids: CATSRDQDQPQHF. The chain has TRBV15 and TRBJ1-5; D remains unclear. V lost 0 bases, J lost 5 bases, and 5 bases lay in between. This CDR3 region has 13 residues. Germline CDR1 reads LNHNV; CDR2 reads YYDKDF (reference sequence).

V usage is TRBV2 and J usage is TRBJ1-2; weak D call: TRBD1 (5 bases). The CDR3 loop spans 13 amino acids. Germline loops: CDR1 SNHLY, CDR2 FYNNEI. The ends were cut back, 6 bases at V and 4 bases at J, with 12 bases in the middle. CDR3 sequence (DNA): TGTGCCAGCAGCGAACGGACACTCTATGGCTACACCTTC. This translates into CASSERTLYGYTF. Looking up the rest from reference TRBV2 and TRBJ1-2 gives the full variable domain: EPEVTQTPSHQVTQMGQEVILRCVPISNHLYFYWYRQILGQKVEFLVSFYNNEISEKSEIFDDQFSVERPDGSNFTLKIRSTKLEDSAMYFCASSERTLYGYTFGSGTRLTVV.

The chain uses TRBV5-1 and TRBJ2-4; 8 bases match TRBD1. CDR3 length equals 15 residues. V was clipped by 0 bases and J by 4 bases; unmatched bases: 3. CDR1 is SGHRS, CDR2 YFSETQ, per germline. CDR3 in DNA: TGCGCCAGCAGCTTGGGGCAGGGGGCGAAAAACATTCAGTACTTC. The encoded protein is CASSLGQGAKNIQYF.

The V and J genes are TRBV7-2 and TRBJ1-1, with D maybe TRBD1 (6 bases). CDR1 and CDR2 from the germline V gene are SGHTA and FQGNSA. The CDR3 spans 13 residues. Trimming took 7 bases from V and 4 from J, leaving 13 bases between them. CDR3 sequence (DNA): TGTGCCAGCAACACAGGGCAAGCCACTGAAGCTTTCTTT. Protein product: CASNTGQATEAFF.

The chain combines TRBV3-1 (or the pseudogene TRBV3-2) with TRBJ1-2; 9 bases agree with TRBD1. The CDR3 runs 15 residues. V lost 4 bases, J lost 2 bases, and 5 bases stayed unmatched. In germline, CDR1 is LGHDT, CDR2 YNNKEL (reference sequence). The CDR3 here is CASSPLQGANYGYTF. The DNA of the CDR3 is TGTGCCAGCAGCCCTCTACAGGGGGCGAACTATGGCTACACCTTC.

This clone has more than one count but fewer than ten. The genes are TRBV18 and TRBJ1-5, with 8 bases lining up with TRBD1. The V gene's germline CDR1 is KGHSH and CDR2 LQKENI. There are 15 residues in the CDR3. Unmatched junction bases numbered 10, after V lost 6 bases and J lost 6 bases. Here the CDR3 DNA reads TGTGCCAGCTCTCTCGCCGACAGGGGAAGTCAGCCCCAGCATTTT. It specifies CASSLADRGSQPQHF.

The V gene is TRBV10-3, the J gene TRBJ2-2, with a tentative D call TRBD2 (5 bases). Germline V lookup: CDR1 ENHRY, CDR2 SYGVKD. V shed 3 bases and J shed 0 bases, with 11 bases lying between them. There are 16 residues in the CDR3. The DNA for the CDR3 is TGTGCCATCAGTGACCGTACGGGAACGAACACCGGGGAGCTGTTTTTT. This gives the protein CAISDRTGTNTGELFF.

This chain uses TRBV19 with TRBJ1-1; 7 bases are shared with TRBD1. J lost 1 base, V lost 3 bases, and 2 bases had no gene match. The germline V gene has CDR1 LNHDA and CDR2 SQIVND (reference sequence). This CDR3 region has 14 residues. The CDR3 loop is CASSIQGGNTEAFF. The CDR3 nucleotides read TGTGCCAGTAGTATTCAGGGGGGGAACACTGAAGCTTTCTTT.

V is TRBV6-4 and J is TRBJ1-1; TRBD1 aligns across 10 bases. The V segment lost 5 bases and the J segment 3 bases; nucleotides outside the gene matches: 3. This CDR3 has 14 residues. Germline V gene sequence: CDR1 MRHNA, CDR2 SNTAGT. The CDR3 protein is CASSRDRGHTEAFF. DNA for the CDR3: TGTGCCAGCAGTCGGGACAGGGGCCACACTGAAGCTTTCTTT.

The chain is built from TRBV5-6 and TRBJ2-1; TRBD2 matches 13 bases. CDR3 length: 16 residues. Looked up from germline, CDR1 is SGHDT and CDR2 is YYEEEE. V was pared by 3 bases and J by 10 bases, with 10 bases of the junction left unmatched. CDR3 sequence: CASSSTSGGAKNEQFF. CDR3 sequence (DNA): TGTGCCAGCAGCTCAACTAGCGGGGGGGCCAAAAACGAGCAGTTCTTC. The complete variable domain, with remaining parts taken from reference TRBV5-6 and TRBJ2-1, reads DAGVTQSPTHLIKTRGQQVTLRCSPKSGHDTVSWYQQALGQGPQFIFQYYEEEERQRGNFPDRFSGHQFPNYSSELNVNALLLGDSALYLCASSSTSGGAKNEQFFGPGTRLTVL.

This chain uses TRBV9 with TRBJ2-2, with a tentative D call TRBD2 (5 bases). This CDR3 has 15 residues. The germline V and J ends were trimmed by 0 bases and 4 bases, with 10 bases remaining between them. From germline, CDR1 is SGDLS and CDR2 YYNGEE. CDR3 amino acids: CASSVGGLVTGELFF. In DNA, the CDR3 is TGTGCCAGCAGCGTAGGAGGGTTGGTCACCGGGGAGCTGTTTTTT.

This chain uses TRBV6-5 with TRBJ1-1; D is unresolved. From germline, CDR1 is MNHEY and CDR2 SVGAGI. The CDR3 covers 15 residues. The germline V and J ends were trimmed by 4 bases and 1 base, with 13 bases remaining between them. The chain's CDR3 is CASSSPDTANTEAFF. CDR3 nucleotides: TGTGCCAGCAGTTCCCCAGACACGGCGAACACTGAAGCTTTCTTT.

This clone was detected only a few times. The chain carries TRBV9 and TRBJ2-1, with 8 bases matching TRBD2. The trim removed 2 bases at V and 4 bases at J, leaving 5 bases unmatched. Germline CDR1 is SGDLS and CDR2 is YYNGEE. This CDR3 spans 15 amino acids. DNA of the CDR3: TGTGCCAGCAGCGTTGGACTAGCTGATTACAATGAGCAGTTCTTC. Translation gives CASSVGLADYNEQFF.

This clone appeared a single time. The chain links TRBV7-9 to TRBJ2-7; tentative D call: TRBD1 (6 bases). From germline, CDR1 is SEHNR and CDR2 FQNEAQ (reference sequence). Trimming stripped 0 bases from V and 0 bases from J, with 15 bases between. CDR3 length equals 17 residues. The CDR3 nucleotides are TGTGCCAGCAGCTTAGCCCGGGACACGTCCTACTCCTACGAGCAGTACTTC. Translated: CASSLARDTSYSYEQYF.

The V call is TRBV9, the J call TRBJ2-3; D is possibly TRBD2 (6 bases). The V gene lost 0 bases and the J gene lost 2 bases, with 10 bases spanning the gap. Germline CDR1 SGDLS, CDR2 YYNGEE. The CDR3 consists of 15 residues. The DNA for the CDR3 is TGTGCCAGCAGCGTAGTGGAGGGGCACACAGATACGCAGTATTTT. Translation: CASSVVEGHTDTQYF.

The chain is built from TRBV5-1 and TRBJ2-5; 11 nucleotides align to TRBD1. Germline lookup yields CDR1 SGHRS and CDR2 YFSETQ. The CDR3 covers 14 residues. V shed 3 bases and J 3 bases; nucleotides not matched to a gene: 1. The CDR3 region is CASSSGQGEETQYF. The DNA for the CDR3 is TGCGCCAGCAGCTCGGGACAGGGGGAAGAGACCCAGTACTTC.